A selection of T cell receptor beta chains follows, all from one sample in a study of blood T cell repertoires in COVID-19. Method: immunoSEQ multiplex PCR; TCRdb's copy keeps in-frame clones and lacks some. The sample consists of roughly 200,000 clones, more than 75% of them appearing once. Material: peripheral blood. The receptors stem from a man aged 40-49 years with active or convalescent COVID-19. Each CDR3 is given with its conserved first and last residue. Fields, in order: D gene, V gene, clone size, J gene, CDR3 DNA, CDR3 protein. A D gene is named only where the DNA matches it firmly. Clone size is stated in some rows and not others, as once, few, many or a class when expanded.

>TRBD1|TRBV19|.|TRBJ1-2
TGTGCCAGTAGTACCTCGACAGGGGTGGGGGACTATGGCTACACCTTC
CASSTSTGVGDYGYTF
>TRBD2|TRBV6-6|once|TRBJ2-3
TGTGCCAGCAGTCTCTTACTAGCGGGGCTCACAGATACGCAGTATTTT
CASSLLLAGLTDTQYF
>TRBD1|TRBV28|.|TRBJ1-5
TGTGCCAGCAGTAGCAGGGGGCTAGCGTATAGCAATCAGCCCCAGCATTTT
CASSSRGLAYSNQPQHF
>TRBD2|TRBV27|.|TRBJ2-7
TGTGCCAGCAGTTTAAAGGCTAGCGGAACCTACGAGCAGTACTTC
CASSLKASGTYEQYF
>TRBD1|TRBV19|few|TRBJ1-5
TGTGCCAGTCGAAACACCGGGACAGGGGGCAGTGGCAATCAGCCCCAGCATTTT
CASRNTGTGGSGNQPQHF
>.|TRBV18|.|TRBJ1-2
TGTGCCAGCTCACCGTTAGGGCAGGACGGGGGGCGCTACACCTTC
CASSPLGQDGGRYTF
>.|TRBV28|.|TRBJ1-2
TGTGCCAGCAGTCGCGCTAACTATGGCTACACCTTC
CASSRANYGYTF
>TRBD1|TRBV5-4|.|TRBJ1-6
TGTGCCAGCCGAAGACTAGACAGGGAGGCTTCACCCCTCCACTTT
CASRRLDREASPLHF
>.|TRBV19|.|TRBJ1-4
TGTGCCAGTAGCCGCCGGACAGAAAGGAATGAAAAACTGTTTTTT
CASSRRTERNEKLFF
>.|TRBV5-1|.|TRBJ2-2
TGCGCCAGCAGCTTAGAACAGGGAAACGGGGAGCTGTTTTTT
CASSLEQGNGELFF
>.|TRBV28|.|TRBJ1-2
TGTGCCAGCAGCCGAAACTGGGGGCAAAACTATGGCTACACCTTC
CASSRNWGQNYGYTF
>TRBD1|TRBV7-2|.|TRBJ1-1
TGTGCCAGCAGCTTAGAAAGGGGGCTAAGAGCTTTCTTT
CASSLERGLRAFF
>.|TRBV18|.|TRBJ1-2
TGTGCCAGCTCACCACCGCAGGGACTAGGCTACACCTTC
CASSPPQGLGYTF
>TRBD2|TRBV5-4|.|TRBJ2-1
TGTGCCAGCAGCTTAAGGGCGGGGGGACTATACAATGAGCAGTTCTTC
CASSLRAGGLYNEQFF
>.|TRBV15|.|TRBJ2-2
TGTGCCACCAGCAGGCCGCTAACGGGCGGGGAGCTGTTTTTT
CATSRPLTGGELFF
>.|TRBV15|.|TRBJ1-5
TGTGCCACCAGCGGTGTAGAGGGAGCCTTTAATCAGCCCCAGCATTTT
CATSGVEGAFNQPQHF
>.|TRBV28|.|TRBJ1-2
TGTGCCAGCAGTTTAAGCGGGATCTATGGCTACACCTTC
CASSLSGIYGYTF
>.|TRBV29-1|.|TRBJ2-1
TGCAGCGTTGAAGATCTTGGGCTACACAATGAGCAGTTCTTC
CSVEDLGLHNEQFF
>TRBD2|TRBV24-1|.|TRBJ2-5
TGTGCCACCGACAAAGCCCTGCTAGCGGGAGAAGAGACCCAGTACTTC
CATDKALLAGEETQYF
>TRBD1|TRBV3-1/TRBV3-2|.|TRBJ1-1
TGTGCCAGCAGCCAAAGGACAGGGATCACTGAAGCTTTCTTT
CASSQRTGITEAFF
>.|TRBV20-1|.|TRBJ2-7
TGCAGTGCTAGTTTGTGGGGGGTGTCACCCTACGAGCAGTACTTC
CSASLWGVSPYEQYF
>TRBD1|TRBV12-5|.|TRBJ1-5
TGTGCTAGTGGTTTCTCAGGGGGTCAGCCCCAGCATTTT
CASGFSGGQPQHF
>.|TRBV25-1|.|TRBJ1-1
TGTGCCAGCAGTGAGGGGGATGGGGGGGGCACTGAAGCTTTCTTT
CASSEGDGGGTEAFF
>TRBD1|TRBV19|.|TRBJ1-6
TGTGCCAGTAGTATAGGTGGGACAGGGGGAAATTCACCCCTCCACTTT
CASSIGGTGGNSPLHF
>.|TRBV5-6|few|TRBJ1-6
TGTGCCAGCAGCTTAGAAGTTAGCTCCTATAATTCACCCCTCCACTTT
CASSLEVSSYNSPLHF
>TRBD2|TRBV24-1|.|TRBJ2-1
TGTGCCACCAGTGATGGGGGGGGGATCGTCTACAATGAGCAGTTCTTC
CATSDGGGIVYNEQFF
>.|TRBV12-5|few|TRBJ2-1
TGTGCTAGTGGTTTGGTACGGTTGGACAATGAGCAGTTCTTC
CASGLVRLDNEQFF
>.|TRBV11-2|.|TRBJ1-4
TGTGCCAGCACCACCAATCCGGCAACTAATGAAAAACTGTTTTTT
CASTTNPATNEKLFF
>.|TRBV7-9|few|TRBJ1-4
TGTGCCAGCAGCTTAGCCCGACACGGACAAGATAATGAAAAACTGTTTTTT
CASSLARHGQDNEKLFF
>.|TRBV7-9|few|TRBJ1-4
TGTGCCAGCCGACGAACCACAGGACGGGGGAATGAAAAACTGTTTTTT
CASRRTTGRGNEKLFF
>.|TRBV28|.|TRBJ1-1
TGTGCCAGCAGTTTACAGGGTGACTTTACTTTCTTT
CASSLQGDFTFF
>.|TRBV19|.|TRBJ1-2
TGTGCCAGTAGTACCTTTCCCGACAGACAATATGGCTACACCTTC
CASSTFPDRQYGYTF
>TRBD1|TRBV2|.|TRBJ1-4
TGTGCCAGCAGTGTTACAGGGGGCGAAAAACTGTTTTTT
CASSVTGGEKLFF
>.|TRBV7-6|.|TRBJ1-3
TGTGCCAGCAGCTTAGTTCCCGGACGTACGGGAATTGGAAACACCATATATTTT
CASSLVPGRTGIGNTIYF
>.|TRBV19|.|TRBJ1-6
TGTGCCAGTAGTATCCCTTCACAGGGTCTCCGCTCACCCCTCCACTTT
CASSIPSQGLRSPLHF
>.|TRBV14|.|TRBJ1-4
TGTGCCAGCAGCCAAGCTCACACCAATAATGAAAAACTGTTTTTT
CASSQAHTNNEKLFF
>.|TRBV18|.|TRBJ1-3
TGTGCCAGCCGGCCACAGGGTACACCCTCTGGAAACACCATATATTTT
CASRPQGTPSGNTIYF
>TRBD2|TRBV13|.|TRBJ2-1
TGTGCCAGCAGCCTCAGCTGGGGGGGGACTCAGACCGATGAGCAGTTCTTC
CASSLSWGGTQTDEQFF
>.|TRBV9|.|TRBJ2-7
TGTGCCAGCAGCGTTGGGACTGTCTCCTACGAGCAGTACTTC
CASSVGTVSYEQYF
>.|TRBV14|once|TRBJ1-1
TGTGCCAGCAGCCAAGTACGGGCGGCGGGGGCTGAAGCTTTCTTT
CASSQVRAAGAEAFF
>.|TRBV6-1|.|TRBJ2-7
TGTGCCAGCAGTGCTCTACCGCCCACGAGCTCCTACGAGCAGTACTTC
CASSALPPTSSYEQYF
>.|TRBV6-1|.|TRBJ2-4
TGTGCCAGCAGTGAAACGTGGCAGCGGTCCTTC
CASSETWQRSF
>TRBD2|TRBV2|once|TRBJ2-3
TGTGCCAGAGGCGGGACTAGCATCTTAGGTACGCAGTATTTT
CARGGTSILGTQYF
>.|TRBV18|.|TRBJ1-4
TGTGCCAGCTCACCACGGCAGGGGATGGATGAAAAACTGTTTTTT
CASSPRQGMDEKLFF
>TRBD1|TRBV6-5|.|TRBJ2-7
TGTGCCAGCAGAAGGGACAGGGTAACCTACGAGCAGTACTTC
CASRRDRVTYEQYF
>.|TRBV19|.|TRBJ2-1
TGTGCCAGTAGTACGACTGGGGCGTCCGGGTACAATGAGCAGTTCTTC
CASSTTGASGYNEQFF